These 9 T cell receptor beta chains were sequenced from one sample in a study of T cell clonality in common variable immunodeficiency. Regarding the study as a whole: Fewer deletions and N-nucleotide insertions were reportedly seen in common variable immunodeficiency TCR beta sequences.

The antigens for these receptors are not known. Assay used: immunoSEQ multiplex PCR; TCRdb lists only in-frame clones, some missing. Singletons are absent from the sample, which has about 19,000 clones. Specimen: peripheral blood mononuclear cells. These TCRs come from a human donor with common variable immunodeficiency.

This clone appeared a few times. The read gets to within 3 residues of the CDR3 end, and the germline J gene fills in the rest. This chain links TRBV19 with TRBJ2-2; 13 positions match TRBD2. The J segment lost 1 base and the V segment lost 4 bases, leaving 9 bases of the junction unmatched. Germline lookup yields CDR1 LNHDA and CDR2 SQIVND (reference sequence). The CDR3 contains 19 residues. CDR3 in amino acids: CASSKVGLAGHLNTGELFF. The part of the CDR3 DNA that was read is TGTGCCAGTAGTAAGGTGGGACTAGCGGGACACCTGAACACCGGGGAG.

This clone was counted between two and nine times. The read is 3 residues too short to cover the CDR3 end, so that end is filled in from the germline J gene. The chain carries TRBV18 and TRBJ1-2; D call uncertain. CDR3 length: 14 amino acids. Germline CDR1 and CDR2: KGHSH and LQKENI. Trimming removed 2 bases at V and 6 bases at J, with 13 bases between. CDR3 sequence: CASSPVQPTNGYTF. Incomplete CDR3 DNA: TGTGCCAGCTCACCAGTACAGCCCACGAATGGC.

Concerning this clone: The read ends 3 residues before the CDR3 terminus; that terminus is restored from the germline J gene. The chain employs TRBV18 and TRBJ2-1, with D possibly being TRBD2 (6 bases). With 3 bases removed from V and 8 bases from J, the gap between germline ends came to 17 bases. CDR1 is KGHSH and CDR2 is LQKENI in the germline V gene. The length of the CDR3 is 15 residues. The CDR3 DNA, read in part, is TGTGCCAGCTCACCGGGCGGGATTTCTACTCATGAG. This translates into CASSPGGISTHE. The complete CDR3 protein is CASSPGGISTHEQFF.

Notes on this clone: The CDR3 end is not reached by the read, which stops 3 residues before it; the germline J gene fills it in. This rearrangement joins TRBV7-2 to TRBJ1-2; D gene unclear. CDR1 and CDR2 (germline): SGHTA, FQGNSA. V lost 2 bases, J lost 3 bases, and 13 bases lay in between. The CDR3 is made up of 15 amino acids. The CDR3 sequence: CASSLSVLGDYGYTF. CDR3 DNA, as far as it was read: TGTGCCAGCAGCTTATCAGTGCTCGGGGACTATGGC.

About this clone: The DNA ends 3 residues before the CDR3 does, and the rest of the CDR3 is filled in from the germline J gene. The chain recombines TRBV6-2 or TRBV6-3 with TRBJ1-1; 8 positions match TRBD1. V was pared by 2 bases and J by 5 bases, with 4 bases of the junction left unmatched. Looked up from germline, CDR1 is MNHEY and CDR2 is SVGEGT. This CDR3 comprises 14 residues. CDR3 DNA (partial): TGTGCCAGCAGTTACCCAGGGGGCGTTACTGAA. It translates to CASSYPGGVTE. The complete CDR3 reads CASSYPGGVTEAFF.

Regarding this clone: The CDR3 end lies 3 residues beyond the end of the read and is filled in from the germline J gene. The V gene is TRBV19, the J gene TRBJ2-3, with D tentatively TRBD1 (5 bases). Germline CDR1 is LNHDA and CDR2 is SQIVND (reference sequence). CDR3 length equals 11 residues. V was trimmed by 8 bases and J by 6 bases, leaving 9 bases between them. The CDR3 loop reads CASEGADTQYF. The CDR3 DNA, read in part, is TGTGCCAGTGAAGGGGCTGATACG.

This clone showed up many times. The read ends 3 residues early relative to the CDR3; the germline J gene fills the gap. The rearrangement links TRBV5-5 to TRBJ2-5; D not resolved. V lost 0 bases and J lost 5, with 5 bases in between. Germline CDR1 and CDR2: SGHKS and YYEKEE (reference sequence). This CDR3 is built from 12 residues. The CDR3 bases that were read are TGTGCCAGCAGCTTGGTCGGGGAGACC. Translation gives CASSLVGET. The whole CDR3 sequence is CASSLVGETQYF.

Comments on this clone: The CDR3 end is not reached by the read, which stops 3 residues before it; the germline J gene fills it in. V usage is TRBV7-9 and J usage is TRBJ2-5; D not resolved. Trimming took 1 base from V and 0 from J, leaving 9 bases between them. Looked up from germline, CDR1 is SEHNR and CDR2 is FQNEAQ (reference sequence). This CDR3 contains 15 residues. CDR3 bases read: TGTGCCAGCAGCTTAGGACCTCTAGACCAAGAGACC. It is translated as CASSLGPLDQET. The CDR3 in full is CASSLGPLDQETQYF.

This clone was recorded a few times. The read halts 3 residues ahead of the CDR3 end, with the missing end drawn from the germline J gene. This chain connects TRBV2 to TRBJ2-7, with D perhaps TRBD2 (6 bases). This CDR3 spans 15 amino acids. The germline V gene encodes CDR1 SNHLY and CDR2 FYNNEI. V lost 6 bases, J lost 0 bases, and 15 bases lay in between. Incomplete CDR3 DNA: TGTGCCAGCAGCCCTCTGGGAGGACTCTCCTACGAG. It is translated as CASSPLGGLSYE. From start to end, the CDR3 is CASSPLGGLSYEQYF.